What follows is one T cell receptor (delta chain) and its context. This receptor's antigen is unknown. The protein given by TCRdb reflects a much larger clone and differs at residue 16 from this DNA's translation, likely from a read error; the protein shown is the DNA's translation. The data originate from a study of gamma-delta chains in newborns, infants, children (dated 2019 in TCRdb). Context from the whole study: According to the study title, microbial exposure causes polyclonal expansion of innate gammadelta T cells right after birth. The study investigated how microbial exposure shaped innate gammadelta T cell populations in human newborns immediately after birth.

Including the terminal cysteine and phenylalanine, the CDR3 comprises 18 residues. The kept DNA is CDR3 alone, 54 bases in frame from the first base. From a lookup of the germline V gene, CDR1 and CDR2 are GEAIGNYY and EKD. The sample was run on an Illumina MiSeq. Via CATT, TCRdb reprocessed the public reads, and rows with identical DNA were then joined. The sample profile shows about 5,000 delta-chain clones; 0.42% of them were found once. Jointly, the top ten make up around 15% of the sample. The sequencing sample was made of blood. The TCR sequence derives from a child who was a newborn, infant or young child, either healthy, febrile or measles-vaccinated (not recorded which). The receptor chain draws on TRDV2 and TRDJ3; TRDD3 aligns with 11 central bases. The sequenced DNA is TGTGCCTGTGACATACTGGGGGATATTTCCTGGGACACCCGACAGATATTTTTC. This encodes CACDILGDISWDTRQIFF.